The rows below give T cell receptor beta chains drawn from one sample of a study of PD-1 blockade in classical Hodgkin lymphoma. The table came from immunoSEQ multiplex PCR; TCRdb's copy has only in-frame clones and leaves some out. Of over 25,000 clones listed, 70% to 90% are singletons. Sequencing used CD8+ T cells from blood, obtained at baseline. The source is a human donor with classical Hodgkin lymphoma. CDR3s include the opening cysteine and the closing phenylalanine or tryptophan. D genes are given only for firm matches. Size is stated for part of the rows, as once, few or many counts, or as a class when the clone is expanded.

j_gene | abundance | d_gene | v_gene | CDR3aa | CDR3nt
TRBJ2-4 | NA | TRBD1 | TRBV2 | CASSDRGLAKNIQYF | TGTGCCAGCAGCGACAGGGGGTTAGCCAAAAACATTCAGTACTTC
TRBJ2-5 | once | NA | TRBV27 | CASSSGGQETQYF | TGTGCCAGCAGTTCAGGCGGGCAAGAGACCCAGTACTTC
TRBJ2-7 | NA | TRBD2 | TRBV4-1 | CASSQVSSGRTYEQYF | TGCGCCAGCAGCCAGGTTTCTAGCGGGAGGACTTACGAGCAGTACTTC
TRBJ1-2 | NA | TRBD1 | TRBV25-1 | CASSESGQEYGYTF | TGTGCCAGCAGTGAATCCGGACAGGAATATGGCTACACCTTC
TRBJ1-5 | NA | NA | TRBV6-1 | CASSDFFSEESNQPQHF | TGTGCCAGCAGTGATTTTTTTTCGGAAGAGAGCAATCAGCCCCAGCATTTT
TRBJ2-1 | NA | NA | TRBV27 | CASSFYSSYNEQFF | TGTGCCAGCAGTTTCTATAGCTCCTACAATGAGCAGTTCTTC
TRBJ2-7 | once | TRBD1 | TRBV4-1 | CASSHNRGSSYEQYF | TGCGCCAGCAGCCATAACAGGGGAAGCTCCTACGAGCAGTACTTC
TRBJ1-5 | once | NA | TRBV2 | CASSGGVGNQPQHF | TGTGCCAGCAGTGGAGGGGTTGGCAATCAGCCCCAGCATTTT
TRBJ2-7 | NA | NA | TRBV7-8 | CASSLLAFYEQYF | TGTGCCAGCAGCTTATTGGCCTTTTACGAGCAGTACTTC
TRBJ2-1 | NA | NA | TRBV9 | CASSGPLRYNEQFF | TGTGCCAGCAGCGGTCCACTCCGCTACAATGAGCAGTTCTTC
TRBJ2-7 | NA | NA | TRBV28 | CASRQTGSPGDEQYF | TGTGCCAGCAGGCAAACAGGGTCCCCCGGCGACGAGCAGTACTTC
TRBJ1-1 | medium-sized | NA | TRBV29-1 | CSVEFTYNTEAFF | TGCAGCGTTGAGTTCACTTATAACACTGAAGCTTTCTTT
TRBJ1-1 | NA | NA | TRBV27 | CASSLRGEMNTEAFF | TGTGCCAGCAGTCTAAGGGGGGAAATGAACACTGAAGCTTTCTTT
TRBJ1-2 | NA | NA | TRBV4-1 | CASSQVAGLFGYTF | TGCGCCAGCAGCCAAGTTGCAGGGCTCTTCGGCTACACCTTC
TRBJ1-3 | NA | TRBD1 | TRBV6-5 | CASSYDRADTIYF | TGTGCCAGCAGTTACGACAGGGCAGACACCATATATTTT
TRBJ1-2 | NA | NA | TRBV11-2 | CASSLVSGNYGYTF | TGTGCCAGCAGCTTAGTGTCGGGGAACTATGGCTACACCTTC
TRBJ2-1 | NA | NA | TRBV27 | CASSIGSSSYNEQFF | TGTGCCAGCTCTATTGGGTCTTCGTCCTACAATGAGCAGTTCTTC
TRBJ1-2 | few | NA | TRBV27 | CASSHRGTNYGYTF | TGTGCCAGCAGTCACCGTGGGACGAACTATGGCTACACCTTC
TRBJ2-1 | NA | NA | TRBV13 | CASSLGRNEQFF | TGTGCCAGCAGCTTAGGCCGAAATGAGCAGTTCTTC
TRBJ2-7 | NA | NA | TRBV6-1 | CASRKSVLSYEQYF | TGTGCCAGCAGGAAATCGGTTTTGTCCTACGAGCAGTACTTC
TRBJ2-3 | NA | NA | TRBV7-9 | CASSLDTQYF | TGTGCCAGCAGCTTAGATACGCAGTATTTT
TRBJ2-1 | medium-sized | TRBD2 | TRBV29-1 | CSVEPASGDYNEQFF | TGCAGCGTTGAACCGGCTAGCGGGGATTACAATGAGCAGTTCTTC
TRBJ2-1 | NA | NA | TRBV6-1 | CASSDRLGSSYNEQFF | TGTGCCAGCAGTGATCGACTAGGGAGCTCCTACAATGAGCAGTTCTTC
TRBJ1-2 | NA | NA | TRBV28 | CASSLSLGLGGYTF | TGTGCCAGCAGTTTAAGTTTAGGGTTAGGAGGCTACACCTTC
TRBJ1-5 | few | NA | TRBV19 | CASQQGGNQPQHF | TGTGCCTCCCAACAGGGTGGTAATCAGCCCCAGCATTTT
TRBJ2-5 | NA | NA | TRBV6-1 | CASSPLTQYF | TGTGCCAGCAGCCCATTAACCCAGTACTTC
TRBJ2-3 | NA | TRBD2 | TRBV6-5 | CASSYSMAGVTDTQYF | TGTGCCAGCAGTTACTCGATGGCGGGAGTCACAGATACGCAGTATTTT
TRBJ2-2 | once | NA | TRBV14 | CASSQQGPPSAAGELFF | TGTGCCAGCAGCCAACAGGGCCCCCCTTCCGCGGCGGGGGAGCTGTTTTTT
TRBJ1-1 | NA | NA | TRBV5-6 | CASSLDSNTEAFF | TGTGCCAGCAGCTTGGACAGCAACACTGAAGCTTTCTTT
TRBJ1-1 | NA | NA | TRBV5-1 | CASSGEGTEAFF | TGCGCCAGCAGCGGGGAGGGCACTGAAGCTTTCTTT
TRBJ2-1 | NA | NA | TRBV7-9 | CASSLTGAIYNEQFF | TGTGCCAGCAGCCTCACGGGGGCAATCTACAATGAGCAGTTCTTC
TRBJ2-7 | NA | TRBD1 | TRBV18 | CASSPSWDSYEQYF | TGTGCCAGCTCACCATCCTGGGACAGCTACGAGCAGTACTTC
TRBJ1-2 | few | NA | TRBV25-1 | CASSGGPYTF | TGTGCCAGCAGTGGGGGACCGTACACCTTC
TRBJ2-1 | NA | NA | TRBV25-1 | CASSERGGSSYNEQFF | TGTGCCAGCAGTGAAAGGGGGGGGAGTTCCTACAATGAGCAGTTCTTC
TRBJ2-7 | NA | TRBD2 | TRBV6-5 | CASSLAGTLGEQYF | TGTGCCAGCAGTCTAGCGGGGACCCTCGGCGAGCAGTACTTC
TRBJ2-1 | NA | TRBD2 | TRBV4-1 | CASSTEREGNEQFF | TGCGCCAGCAGCACGGAGCGGGAGGGCAATGAGCAGTTCTTC
TRBJ1-1 | NA | NA | TRBV11-2 | CASSLGSEAFF | TGTGCCAGCAGCTTGGGGAGTGAAGCTTTCTTT
TRBJ1-4 | NA | NA | TRBV7-9 | CASSIQGSEKLFF | TGTGCCAGCAGCATTCAGGGTAGCGAAAAACTGTTTTTT
TRBJ2-1 | NA | TRBD2 | TRBV2 | CASPTGTSESYNEQFF | TGTGCCAGCCCTACCGGGACTAGCGAATCCTACAATGAGCAGTTCTTC
TRBJ1-1 | NA | NA | TRBV30 | CAWSGLNGRDTEAFF | TGTGCCTGGAGCGGGCTAAACGGGCGGGACACTGAAGCTTTCTTT
TRBJ2-1 | once | NA | TRBV19 | CASSVRDSIYNEQFF | TGTGCCAGTAGTGTCCGGGACTCTATCTACAATGAGCAGTTCTTC
TRBJ2-6 | NA | TRBD1 | TRBV7-6 | CASSYDRGRPSGANVLTF | TGTGCCAGCAGCTACGACAGGGGACGGCCCTCTGGGGCCAACGTCCTGACTTTC
TRBJ2-7 | NA | TRBD1 | TRBV27 | CASSSPTGVYEQYF | TGTGCCAGCAGCTCCCCGACAGGGGTCTACGAGCAGTACTTC
TRBJ1-1 | NA | TRBD1 | TRBV11-2 | CASSSRGRQSATEAFF | TGTGCCAGCAGCTCCAGGGGGCGGCAATCCGCCACTGAAGCTTTCTTT
TRBJ2-5 | NA | NA | TRBV9 | CASSADRTQYF | TGTGCCAGCAGCGCAGACAGGACCCAGTACTTC
TRBJ2-7 | NA | NA | TRBV6-1 | CASSETGASSYEQYF | TGTGCCAGCAGTGAAACTGGGGCTAGCTCCTACGAGCAGTACTTC